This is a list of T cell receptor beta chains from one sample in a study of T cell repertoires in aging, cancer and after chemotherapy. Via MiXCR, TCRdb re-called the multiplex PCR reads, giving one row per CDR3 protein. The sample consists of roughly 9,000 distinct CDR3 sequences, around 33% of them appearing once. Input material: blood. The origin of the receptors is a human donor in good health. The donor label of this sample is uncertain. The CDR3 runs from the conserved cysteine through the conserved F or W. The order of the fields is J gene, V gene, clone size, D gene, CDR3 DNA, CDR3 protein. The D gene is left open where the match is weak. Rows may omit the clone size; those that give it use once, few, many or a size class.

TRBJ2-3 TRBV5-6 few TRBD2 TGTGCCAGCAGCGACCCCTCTAGCGGGGACACAGATACGCAGTATTTT CASSDPSSGDTDTQYF
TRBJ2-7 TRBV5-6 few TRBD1 TGTGCCAGCAGCTTGACAGGGGCCGGGAAGGACTTC CASSLTGAGKDF
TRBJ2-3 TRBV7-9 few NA TGTGCCAGCAGCTTAGGAAGGACTAGCACAGATACGCAGTATTTT CASSLGRTSTDTQYF
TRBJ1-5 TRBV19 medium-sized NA TGTGCCAGTGGAGATAGACAGCCCCAGCATTTT CASGDRQPQHF
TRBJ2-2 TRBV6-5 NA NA NA CASSQQVSGANVLTFGAGELFF
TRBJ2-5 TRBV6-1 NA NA TGTGCCAGCAGTGAGCGTCCCAAAATTCAAGAGACCCAGTACTTC CASSERPKIQETQYF
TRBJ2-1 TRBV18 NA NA TGTGCCAGCTCACCCGGGACAAAGTACAATGAGCAGTTCTTC CASSPGTKYNEQFF
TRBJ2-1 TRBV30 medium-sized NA TGTGCCTGGAGTGGACAGTTCTACAATGAGCAGTTCTTC CAWSGQFYNEQFF
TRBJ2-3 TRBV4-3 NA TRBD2 TGTGCCAGCAGCCTCGGACTAGCGGGGGGGGGGGGTACGCAGTATTTT CASSLGLAGGGGTQYF
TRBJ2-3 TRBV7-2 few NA TGTGCCAGCAGCCAGGGAAGCACAGATACGCAGTATTTT CASSQGSTDTQYF
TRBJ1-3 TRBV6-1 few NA TGTGCCAGCAAGTGGCAACTTGGAAACACCATATATTTT CASKWQLGNTIYF
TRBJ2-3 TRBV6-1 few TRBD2 TGTGCCAGCAGTGAAGTCCCGGGACTAGCGGGGGGAGATACGCAGTATTTT CASSEVPGLAGGDTQYF
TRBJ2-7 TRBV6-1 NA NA TGTGCCAGCAGGGCAGGGCCAGCCTACGAGCAGTACTTC CASRAGPAYEQYF
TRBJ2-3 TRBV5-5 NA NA TGTGCCAGCAGCTTGCTCGGGGCTGAGGCAGATACGCAGTATTTT CASSLLGAEADTQYF
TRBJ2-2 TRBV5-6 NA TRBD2 TGTGCCAGCAGATCCGGGGGGAATACCGGGGAGCTGTTTTTT CASRSGGNTGELFF
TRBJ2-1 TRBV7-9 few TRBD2 TGTGCCAGCAGCCACCGCGGGGGACCCTACAATGAGCAGTTCTTC CASSHRGGPYNEQFF
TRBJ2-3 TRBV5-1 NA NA TGCGCCAGCAGCCAGGCGCACACTAGCTACCGAACAGGTACGCAGTATTTT CASSQAHTSYRTGTQYF
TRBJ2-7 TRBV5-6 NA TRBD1 TGTGCCAGCAGCCCCCGCGGGACAGGGGTTGGTGAGCAGTACTTC CASSPRGTGVGEQYF
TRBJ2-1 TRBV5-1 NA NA TGCGCCAGCAGCTCGGCCCCTACAGGTGAGCAGTTCTTC CASSSAPTGEQFF
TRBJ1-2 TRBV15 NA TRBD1 TGTGCCACCAGCAGAGATTGGGACAGTCTCCGCGTGCGCTATGGCTACACCTTC CATSRDWDSLRVRYGYTF
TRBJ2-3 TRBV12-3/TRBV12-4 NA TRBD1 TGTGCCAGCAGTTTATCAGGGGGCTGGGACACAGATACGCAGTATTTT CASSLSGGWDTDTQYF
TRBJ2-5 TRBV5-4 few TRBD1 TGTGCCAGCAGAAAGGGGGCCGATTCAATAGAGACCCAGTACTTC CASRKGADSIETQYF
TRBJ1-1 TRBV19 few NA TGTGCCAGTACCCTTGGGAATACTGAAGCTTTCTTT CASTLGNTEAFF
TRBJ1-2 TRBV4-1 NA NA TGCGCCAGCAGCCAAGATAGTTCCGTCAGGGCTTTTGGCTACACCTTC CASSQDSSVRAFGYTF
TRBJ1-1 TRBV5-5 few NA TGTGCCAGCAGCTTGCAGGGGAACACTGAAGCTTTCTTT CASSLQGNTEAFF
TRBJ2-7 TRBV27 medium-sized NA TGTGCCAGCAGTCGCTCCTCCGGTATCGACGAGCAGTACTTC CASSRSSGIDEQYF
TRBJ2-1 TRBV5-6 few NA TGTGCCAGCAGCTTGTGGACAGAATACAATGAGCAGTTCTTC CASSLWTEYNEQFF
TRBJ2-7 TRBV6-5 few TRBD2 TGTGCCAGCAGTTACCAACGGGGGGCCTACGAGCAGTACTTC CASSYQRGAYEQYF
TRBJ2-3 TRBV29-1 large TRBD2 TGCAGCGTTGGGGAGGGAGGCACAGATACGCAGTATTTT CSVGEGGTDTQYF
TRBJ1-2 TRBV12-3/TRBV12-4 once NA TGTGCCAGCAGTACACAGGGTGAGGGCTTCACCTTC CASSTQGEGFTF
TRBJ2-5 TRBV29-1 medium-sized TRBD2 TGCAGCGTTTGTATTAGCGGGGGCCCACAAGAGACCCAGTACTTC CSVCISGGPQETQYF
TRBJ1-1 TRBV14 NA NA TGTGCCAGCAGCCAAGGAGTTGGGGGTTGGAACACTGAAGCTTTCTTT CASSQGVGGWNTEAFF
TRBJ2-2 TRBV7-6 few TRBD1 TGTGCCAGCAGCCTACAGGGGGCTGACACCGGGGAGCTGTTTTTT CASSLQGADTGELFF
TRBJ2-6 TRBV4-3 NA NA TGCGCCAGCAGCCCTTGGCAGGGATTGGGGGGCTCTGGGGCCAACGTCCTGACTTTC CASSPWQGLGGSGANVLTF
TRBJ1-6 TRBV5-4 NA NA TGTGCCAGCAGCCGCAGGGGAGATTCACCCCTCCACTTT CASSRRGDSPLHF
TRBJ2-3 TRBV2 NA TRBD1 TGTGCCAGCAGTGAGGGACAGGACTCTTACACAGATACGCAGTATTTT CASSEGQDSYTDTQYF
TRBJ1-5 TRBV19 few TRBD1 TGTGCCAGTACCGTGACAGGGAGCAATCAGCCCCAGCATTTT CASTVTGSNQPQHF
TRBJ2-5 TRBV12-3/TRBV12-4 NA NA TGTGCCAGCAGTTTGGACGGGGAGACCCAGTACTTC CASSLDGETQYF
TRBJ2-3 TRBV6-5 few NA TGTGCCAGCAGTTACTCGAGTGCGGACACTAGCACAGATACGCAGTATTTT CASSYSSADTSTDTQYF
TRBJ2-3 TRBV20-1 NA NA TGCAGTGCTCTCCGACTAGGAGCAGATACGCAGTATTTT CSALRLGADTQYF
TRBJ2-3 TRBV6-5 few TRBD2 TGTGCCAGCAGTTACGCTAGCGGGGGGGCCCCAGATACGCAGTATTTT CASSYASGGAPDTQYF
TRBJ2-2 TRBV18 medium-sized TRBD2 TGTGCCAGCTCACCGTGGGGACTAGCGGTCTCCGGGGAGCTGTTTTTT CASSPWGLAVSGELFF
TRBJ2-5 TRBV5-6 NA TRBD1 TGTGCCAGCAGCTCTCGACAGGGAGTAGAGACCCAGTACTTC CASSSRQGVETQYF
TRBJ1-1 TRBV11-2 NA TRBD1 TGTGCCAGCAGCCCACAGGGGCGTGCCACTGAAGCTTTCTTT CASSPQGRATEAFF